Listed below are T cell receptor beta chains from one sample, sequenced in a study of cytomegalovirus exposure and HLA in healthy donors. Produced via immunoSEQ multiplex PCR; TCRdb's table is partial and in-frame only. This table has about 160,000 clones, roughly 79% appearing once. Source material: PBMCs. Every receptor here comes from a man between 35 and 55 years old in good health and CMV-seronegative. Each CDR3 is given with its conserved first and last residue. D genes are given only for firm matches. Clone sizes are given selectively: once, few, many, or a class where the clone is expanded.

d_call: -
clone_size: -
v_call: TRBV5-4
j_call: TRBJ1-2
cdr3_nt: TGTGCCAGCAGCTTGGTTGGCGGAGACTATGGCTACACCTTC
cdr3_aa: CASSLVGGDYGYTF

d_call: -
clone_size: -
v_call: TRBV30
j_call: TRBJ2-1
cdr3_nt: TGTGCCTGGAGTCAGACTACCCTGGGAGAGCAGTTCTTC
cdr3_aa: CAWSQTTLGEQFF

d_call: TRBD1
clone_size: -
v_call: TRBV7-3
j_call: TRBJ2-2
cdr3_nt: TGTGCCAGCAGCTTAATAGGGACAGAATTCGGGGAGCTGTTTTTT
cdr3_aa: CASSLIGTEFGELFF

d_call: -
clone_size: -
v_call: TRBV27
j_call: TRBJ1-1
cdr3_nt: TGTGCCAGCAGTTTATCTGAGTATGGCACTGAAGCTTTCTTT
cdr3_aa: CASSLSEYGTEAFF

d_call: TRBD1
clone_size: -
v_call: TRBV6-5
j_call: TRBJ2-4
cdr3_nt: TGTGCCAGCAGTTACGGACAGGGAAACATTCAGTACTTC
cdr3_aa: CASSYGQGNIQYF

d_call: TRBD2
clone_size: -
v_call: TRBV29-1
j_call: TRBJ2-1
cdr3_nt: TGCAGCGTTGAAGATCTTATTAGCGGGAGTCCACACAATGAGCAGTTCTTC
cdr3_aa: CSVEDLISGSPHNEQFF

d_call: -
clone_size: -
v_call: TRBV10-3
j_call: TRBJ2-7
cdr3_nt: TGTGCCATCAGTGAGCGCATGTCAGCCTACGAGCAGTACTTC
cdr3_aa: CAISERMSAYEQYF

d_call: -
clone_size: few
v_call: TRBV5-1
j_call: TRBJ1-1
cdr3_nt: TGCGCCAGCAGCCGGCGGGGAAATCTAGGTGCGAACACTGAAGCTTTCTTT
cdr3_aa: CASSRRGNLGANTEAFF

d_call: TRBD2
clone_size: -
v_call: TRBV25-1
j_call: TRBJ2-3
cdr3_nt: TGTGCCAGCAGTGACAACTTGATAGCGGGGGTCACAGATACGCAGTATTTT
cdr3_aa: CASSDNLIAGVTDTQYF

d_call: -
clone_size: -
v_call: TRBV6-1
j_call: TRBJ1-2
cdr3_nt: TGTGCCAGCAGCCCCAAGGGAGGGGAACATGGCTACACCTTC
cdr3_aa: CASSPKGGEHGYTF

d_call: -
clone_size: -
v_call: TRBV5-6
j_call: TRBJ1-2
cdr3_nt: TGTGCCAGCAGCTTGAGCTCCGGGTTTAACTATGGCTACACCTTC
cdr3_aa: CASSLSSGFNYGYTF

d_call: -
clone_size: -
v_call: TRBV28
j_call: TRBJ1-5
cdr3_nt: TGTGCCAGCAGTTTAATGGAGGGTCGGAATCAGCCCCAGCATTTT
cdr3_aa: CASSLMEGRNQPQHF

d_call: TRBD1
clone_size: -
v_call: TRBV2
j_call: TRBJ1-2
cdr3_nt: TGTGCCAGTCCGAGTCCCAGGGGGCTCATCTATGGCTACACCTTC
cdr3_aa: CASPSPRGLIYGYTF

d_call: -
clone_size: -
v_call: TRBV30
j_call: TRBJ2-2
cdr3_nt: TGTGCCTGGAGGGACTACCTTAGGAACACCGGGGAGCTGTTTTTT
cdr3_aa: CAWRDYLRNTGELFF

d_call: TRBD2
clone_size: -
v_call: TRBV18
j_call: TRBJ2-3
cdr3_nt: TGTGCCAGCTCACCACCTCTGGCGGGAGTAAATACGCAGTATTTT
cdr3_aa: CASSPPLAGVNTQYF

d_call: TRBD2
clone_size: once
v_call: TRBV7-2
j_call: TRBJ2-3
cdr3_nt: TGTGCCAGCAGCACCGGGACTAGCGGGAGACTTGATACGCAGTATTTT
cdr3_aa: CASSTGTSGRLDTQYF

d_call: TRBD1
clone_size: -
v_call: TRBV2
j_call: TRBJ1-5
cdr3_nt: TGTGCCAGCTCCGTAGAGACAGGGGGCAATCAGCCCCAGCATTTT
cdr3_aa: CASSVETGGNQPQHF

d_call: TRBD2
clone_size: -
v_call: TRBV5-6
j_call: TRBJ2-6
cdr3_nt: TGTGCCAGCAGCTTGGGGGCGCGGGGGGCCAACGGCCTGACTTTC
cdr3_aa: CASSLGARGANGLTF

d_call: TRBD1
clone_size: -
v_call: TRBV2
j_call: TRBJ1-2
cdr3_nt: TGTGCCAGCAGCGACAGGGCTAACTATGGCTACACCTTC
cdr3_aa: CASSDRANYGYTF

d_call: TRBD1
clone_size: -
v_call: TRBV18
j_call: TRBJ1-2
cdr3_nt: TGTGCCAGCTCACCGCTCGACAGGGATCATGGCTACACCTTC
cdr3_aa: CASSPLDRDHGYTF

d_call: -
clone_size: -
v_call: TRBV5-1
j_call: TRBJ1-5
cdr3_nt: TGCGCCAGCAGCCCGGCGGGAGGGGAAGGTCAGCCCCAGCATTTT
cdr3_aa: CASSPAGGEGQPQHF

d_call: TRBD1
clone_size: -
v_call: TRBV6-5
j_call: TRBJ1-2
cdr3_nt: TGTGCCAGCAGTTACACCGGACAGGGAAGAAGTGGCTACACCTTC
cdr3_aa: CASSYTGQGRSGYTF

d_call: TRBD1
clone_size: -
v_call: TRBV19
j_call: TRBJ1-2
cdr3_nt: TGTGCCAGTAGTATAGTGGACAGGGGGTCCTATGGCTACACCTTC
cdr3_aa: CASSIVDRGSYGYTF

d_call: TRBD2
clone_size: once
v_call: TRBV5-1
j_call: TRBJ2-5
cdr3_nt: TGCGCCAGCAGGGGACTAGCGGGAGGAAATGGTATACAAGAGACCCAGTACTTC
cdr3_aa: CASRGLAGGNGIQETQYF

d_call: -
clone_size: -
v_call: TRBV2
j_call: TRBJ1-6
cdr3_nt: TGTGCCAGCCTACCCCAAAGGGGGAATTCACCCCTCCACTTT
cdr3_aa: CASLPQRGNSPLHF

d_call: -
clone_size: few
v_call: TRBV30
j_call: TRBJ1-3
cdr3_nt: TGTGCCTGGAGTTATCTTGGAAACACCATATATTTT
cdr3_aa: CAWSYLGNTIYF